Shown below are 9 T cell receptor beta chains from a single sample sequenced in a study of T cell changes during pregnancy in multiple sclerosis. This table comes from immunoSEQ multiplex PCR, and its TCRdb copy is limited to in-frame clones, with some not included. Among tens of thousands of clones listed, approximately 92% were seen once. Sequencing was performed on peripheral blood, taken in the first trimester of pregnancy. These receptors originate from a female donor with multiple sclerosis, enrolled in a pregnancy study.

The J gene is TRBJ2-1, the V gene TRBV6-5; 12 bases agree with TRBD2. V shed 5 bases and J 15 bases; nucleotides not matched to a gene: 5. The CDR3 consists of 12 residues. CDR1 is MNHEY and CDR2 is SVGAGI in the germline V gene. This chain's CDR3 is CASSTGLAGRFF. In DNA, the CDR3 is TGTGCCAGCAGTACCGGACTAGCGGGGCGGTTCTTC.

V usage is TRBV4-2 and J usage is TRBJ1-6, with 8 bases identical to TRBD1. Looked up from germline, CDR1 is LGHNA and CDR2 is YNFKEQ. V gave up 5 bases and J gave up 6 bases; unmatched junction bases: 12. This CDR3 region has 17 residues. CDR3 sequence: CASSSNDRGDPNSPLHF. The CDR3 coding sequence is TGTGCCAGCAGCTCCAACGACAGGGGAGATCCTAATTCACCCCTCCACTTT.

This chain uses TRBV30 with TRBJ2-7; 10 nucleotides match TRBD1. CDR1 is GTSNPN and CDR2 is SVGIG in the germline V gene (reference sequence). V shed 3 bases, J shed 4 bases, and the junction held 6 bases outside the gene matches. The CDR3 is 14 amino acids. CDR3 protein: CAWRGDRGLYEQYF. The CDR3 nucleotides are TGTGCCTGGAGGGGGGACAGGGGCCTGTACGAGCAGTACTTC.

The chain employs TRBV2 and TRBJ2-1; 13 nucleotides line up with TRBD2. The germline V gene has CDR1 SNHLY and CDR2 FYNNEI. The V and J ends lost 2 bases and 4 bases, in that order; junction bases with no gene match: 5. The CDR3 loop spans 17 amino acids. This chain's CDR3 is CASSETSGRALYNEQFF. The DNA of the CDR3 is TGTGCCAGCAGTGAAACTAGCGGGAGGGCCTTGTACAATGAGCAGTTCTTC.

This chain links TRBV19 with TRBJ1-1; D unresolved. The germline gives CDR1 LNHDA, CDR2 SQIVND (reference sequence). The CDR3 spans 17 residues. Between the trimmed V and J ends, which lost 10 bases and 4 bases, there was a span of 28 bases. The CDR3 region is CATKQPGREGRGTEAFF. The CDR3 region has the DNA TGTGCCACCAAGCAACCTGGTCGAGAGGGCCGGGGCACTGAAGCTTTCTTT.

This chain connects TRBV18 to TRBJ1-4; D gene uncertain. This CDR3 has 18 residues. With 2 bases removed from V and 8 bases from J, the gap between germline ends came to 24 bases. The germline gives CDR1 KGHSH, CDR2 LQKENI. The CDR3 coding sequence is TGTGCCAGCTCACCAAGCGCTCCAACGGGATCACGGCAAGAAAAACTGTTTTTT. It translates to CASSPSAPTGSRQEKLFF.

Here the CDR3 DNA reads TGTGCCAGCAGCCGGGACAGGGAAACTGAAGCTTTCTTT. It specifies CASSRDRETEAFF. The chain uses TRBV6-4 and TRBJ1-1, with 9 bases matching TRBD1. This CDR3 spans 13 amino acids. J gave up 5 bases and V 6 bases, and 4 bases lay outside the gene matches. Germline V gene lookup returns CDR1 MRHNA and CDR2 SNTAGT.

V and J are TRBV30 and TRBJ2-7; TRBD2 aligns across 9 bases. Germline-derived CDR1 and CDR2 are GTSNPN and SVGIG (reference sequence). The CDR3 covers 15 residues. V dropped 2 bases and J dropped 1; count of bases not matched to a gene: 6. CDR3 bases: TGTGCCTGGAGTATTGCGGGAGGGCCGTCCTACGAGCAGTACTTC. This encodes CAWSIAGGPSYEQYF.

This rearrangement joins TRBV7-2 to TRBJ2-1, with TRBD2 matching over 9 bases. Germline CDR1 is SGHTA and CDR2 is FQGNSA. The CDR3 spans 18 residues. The trim removed 4 bases at V and 4 bases at J, leaving 14 bases unmatched. The CDR3 protein is CASSSPLVGAGGYNEQFF. CDR3 DNA sequence: TGTGCCAGCAGCTCCCCCCTAGTGGGAGCGGGGGGATACAATGAGCAGTTCTTC.